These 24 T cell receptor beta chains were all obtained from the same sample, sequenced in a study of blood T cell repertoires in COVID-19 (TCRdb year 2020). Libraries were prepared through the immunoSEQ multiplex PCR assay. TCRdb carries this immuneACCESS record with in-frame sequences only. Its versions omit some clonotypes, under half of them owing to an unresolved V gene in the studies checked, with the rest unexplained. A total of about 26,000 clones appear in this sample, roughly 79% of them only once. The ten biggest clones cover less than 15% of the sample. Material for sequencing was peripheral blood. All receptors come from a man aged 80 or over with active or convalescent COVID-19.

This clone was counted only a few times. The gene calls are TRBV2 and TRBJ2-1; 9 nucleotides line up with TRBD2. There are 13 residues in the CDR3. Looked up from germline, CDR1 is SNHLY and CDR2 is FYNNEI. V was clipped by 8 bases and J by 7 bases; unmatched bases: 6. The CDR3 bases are TGTGCCAGCTCTAAGACTAGCGGAAATGAGCAGTTCTTC. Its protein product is CASSKTSGNEQFF.

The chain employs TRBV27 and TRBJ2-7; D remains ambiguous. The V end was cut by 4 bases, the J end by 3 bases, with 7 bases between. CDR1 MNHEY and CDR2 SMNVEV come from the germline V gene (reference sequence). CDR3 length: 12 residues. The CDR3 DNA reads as TGTGCCAGCAGTTCTTCACTCTACGAGCAGTACTTC. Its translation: CASSSSLYEQYF.

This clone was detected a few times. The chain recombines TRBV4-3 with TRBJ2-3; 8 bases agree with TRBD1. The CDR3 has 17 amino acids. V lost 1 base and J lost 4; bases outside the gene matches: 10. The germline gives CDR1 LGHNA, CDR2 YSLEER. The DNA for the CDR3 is TGCGCCAGCAGCCAAGCGGGCCAGGGGGCCTTAGCAGATACGCAGTATTTT. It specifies CASSQAGQGALADTQYF.

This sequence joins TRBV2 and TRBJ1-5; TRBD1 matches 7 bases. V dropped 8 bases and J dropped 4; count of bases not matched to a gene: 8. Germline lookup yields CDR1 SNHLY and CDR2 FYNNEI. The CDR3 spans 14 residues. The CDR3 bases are TGTGCCAGCCAACAGGGGAGTGGGAATCAGCCCCAGCATTTT. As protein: CASQQGSGNQPQHF.

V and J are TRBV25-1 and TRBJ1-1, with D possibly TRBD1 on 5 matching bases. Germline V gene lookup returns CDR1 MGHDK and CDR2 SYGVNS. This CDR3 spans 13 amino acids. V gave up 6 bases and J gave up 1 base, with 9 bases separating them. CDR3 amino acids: CASRSTANTEAFF. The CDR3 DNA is TGTGCCAGCAGGTCGACAGCGAACACTGAAGCTTTCTTT.

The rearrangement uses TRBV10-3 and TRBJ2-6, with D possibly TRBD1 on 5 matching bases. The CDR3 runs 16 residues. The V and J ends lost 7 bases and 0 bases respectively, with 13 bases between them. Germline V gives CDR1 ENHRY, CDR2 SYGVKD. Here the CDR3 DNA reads TGTGCCATCATGCAGGGTATAACCTCTGGGGCCAACGTCCTGACTTTC. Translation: CAIMQGITSGANVLTF.

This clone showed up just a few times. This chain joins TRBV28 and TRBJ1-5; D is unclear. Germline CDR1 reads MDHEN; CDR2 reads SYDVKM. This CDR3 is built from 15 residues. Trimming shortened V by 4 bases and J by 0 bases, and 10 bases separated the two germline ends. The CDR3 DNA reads TGTGCCAGCAGTTGGGAGAGCTATAGCAATCAGCCCCAGCATTTT. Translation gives CASSWESYSNQPQHF. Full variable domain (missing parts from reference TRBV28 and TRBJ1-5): DVKVTQSSRYLVKRTGEKVFLECVQDMDHENMFWYRQDPGLGLRLIYFSYDVKMKEKGDIPEGYSVSREKKERFSLILESASTNQTSMYLCASSWESYSNQPQHFGDGTRLSIL.

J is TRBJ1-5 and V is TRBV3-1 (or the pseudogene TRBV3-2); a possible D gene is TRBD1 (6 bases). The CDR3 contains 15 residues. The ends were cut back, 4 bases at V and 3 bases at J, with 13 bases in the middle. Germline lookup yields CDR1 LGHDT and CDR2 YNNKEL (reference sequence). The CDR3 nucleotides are TGTGCCAGCAGCCCAGGGGAGAGAATCAATCAGCCCCAGCATTTT. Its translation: CASSPGERINQPQHF.

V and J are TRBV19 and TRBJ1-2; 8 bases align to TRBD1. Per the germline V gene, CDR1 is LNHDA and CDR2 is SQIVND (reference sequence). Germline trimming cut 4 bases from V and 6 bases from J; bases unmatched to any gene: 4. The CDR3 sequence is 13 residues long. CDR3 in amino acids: CASSTNRGNGYTF. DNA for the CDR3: TGTGCCAGTAGTACAAACAGGGGGAATGGCTACACCTTC.

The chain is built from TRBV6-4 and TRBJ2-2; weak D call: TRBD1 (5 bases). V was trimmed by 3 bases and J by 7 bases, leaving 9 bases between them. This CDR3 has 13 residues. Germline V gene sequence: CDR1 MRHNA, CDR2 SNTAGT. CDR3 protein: CASSEGEGGELFF. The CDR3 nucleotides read TGTGCCAGCAGTGAAGGGGAAGGCGGGGAGCTGTTTTTT.

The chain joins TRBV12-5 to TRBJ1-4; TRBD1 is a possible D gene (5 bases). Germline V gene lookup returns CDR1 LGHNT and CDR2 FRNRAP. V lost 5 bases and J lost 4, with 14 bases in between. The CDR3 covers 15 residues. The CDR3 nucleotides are TGTGCTAGTGGTCCAAAAGGGAGGGGTAATGAAAAACTGTTTTTT. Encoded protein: CASGPKGRGNEKLFF.

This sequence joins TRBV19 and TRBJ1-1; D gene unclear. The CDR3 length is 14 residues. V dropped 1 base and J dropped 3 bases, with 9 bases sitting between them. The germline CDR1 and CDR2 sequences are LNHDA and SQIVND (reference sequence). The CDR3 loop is CASSIARRDTEAFF. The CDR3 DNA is TGTGCCAGTAGTATAGCCAGGAGGGACACTGAAGCTTTCTTT. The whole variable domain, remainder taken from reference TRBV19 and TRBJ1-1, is DGGITQSPKYLFRKEGQNVTLSCEQNLNHDAMYWYRQDPGQGLRLIYYSQIVNDFQKGDIAEGYSVSREKKESFPLTVTSAQKNPTAFYLCASSIARRDTEAFFGQGTRLTVV.

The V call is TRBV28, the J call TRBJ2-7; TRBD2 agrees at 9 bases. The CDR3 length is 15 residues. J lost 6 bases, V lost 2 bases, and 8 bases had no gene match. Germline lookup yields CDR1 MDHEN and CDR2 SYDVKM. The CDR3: CASSLNGGRGSEQYF. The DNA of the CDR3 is TGTGCCAGCAGTTTAAACGGCGGGAGGGGGTCCGAGCAGTACTTC.

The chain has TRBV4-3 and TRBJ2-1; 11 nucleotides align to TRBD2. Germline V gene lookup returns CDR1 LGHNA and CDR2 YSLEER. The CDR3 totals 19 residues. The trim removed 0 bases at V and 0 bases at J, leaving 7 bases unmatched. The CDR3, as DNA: TGCGCCAGCAGCCAAGATTTGGGGACTAGCGGTAGCTCCTACAATGAGCAGTTCTTC. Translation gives CASSQDLGTSGSSYNEQFF.

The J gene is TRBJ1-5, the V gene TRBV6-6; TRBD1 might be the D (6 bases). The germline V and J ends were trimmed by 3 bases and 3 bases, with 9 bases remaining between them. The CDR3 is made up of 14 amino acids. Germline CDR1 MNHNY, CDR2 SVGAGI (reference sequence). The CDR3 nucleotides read TGTGCCAGCAGTTATGGGGGCTACAATCAGCCCCAGCATTTT. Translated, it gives CASSYGGYNQPQHF.

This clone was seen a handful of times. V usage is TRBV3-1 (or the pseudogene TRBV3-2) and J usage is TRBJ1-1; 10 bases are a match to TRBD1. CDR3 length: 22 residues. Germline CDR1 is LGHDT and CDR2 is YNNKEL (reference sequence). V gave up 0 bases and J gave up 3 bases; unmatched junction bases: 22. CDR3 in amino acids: CASSQDLTGGRRRKRSDTEAFF. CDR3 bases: TGTGCCAGCAGCCAAGATCTGACAGGGGGCAGGCGACGCAAAAGGTCTGACACTGAAGCTTTCTTT.

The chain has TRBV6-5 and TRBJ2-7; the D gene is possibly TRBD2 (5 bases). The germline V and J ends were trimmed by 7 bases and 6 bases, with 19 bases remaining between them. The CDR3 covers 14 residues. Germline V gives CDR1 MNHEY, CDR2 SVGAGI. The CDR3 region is CASTEGPNKGEQYF. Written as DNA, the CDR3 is TGTGCCAGCACCGAGGGCCCTAATAAAGGCGAGCAGTACTTC.

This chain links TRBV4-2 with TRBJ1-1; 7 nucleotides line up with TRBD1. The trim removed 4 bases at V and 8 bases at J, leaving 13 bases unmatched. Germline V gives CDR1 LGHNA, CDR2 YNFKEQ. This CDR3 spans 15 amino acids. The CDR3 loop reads CASSPRDRGNREAFF. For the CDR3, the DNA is TGTGCCAGCAGCCCCCGGGACAGAGGAAATAGGGAAGCTTTCTTT.

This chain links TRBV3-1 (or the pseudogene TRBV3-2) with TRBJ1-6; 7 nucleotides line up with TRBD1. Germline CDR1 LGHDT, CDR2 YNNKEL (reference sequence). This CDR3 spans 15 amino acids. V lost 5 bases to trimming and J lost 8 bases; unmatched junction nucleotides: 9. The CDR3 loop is CASSNLQGRHSPLHF. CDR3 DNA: TGTGCCAGCAGCAATCTACAGGGGCGGCATTCACCCCTCCACTTT.

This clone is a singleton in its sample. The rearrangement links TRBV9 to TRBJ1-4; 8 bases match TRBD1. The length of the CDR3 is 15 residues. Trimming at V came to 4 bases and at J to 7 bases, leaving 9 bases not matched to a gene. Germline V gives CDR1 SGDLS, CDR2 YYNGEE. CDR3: CASSQTGTGGEKLFF. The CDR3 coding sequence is TGTGCCAGCAGCCAAACCGGGACAGGTGGTGAAAAACTGTTTTTT.

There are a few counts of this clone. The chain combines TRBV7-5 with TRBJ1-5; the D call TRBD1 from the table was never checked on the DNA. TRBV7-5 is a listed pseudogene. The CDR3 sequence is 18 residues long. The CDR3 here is CARGRDREMSYSNQPQHF. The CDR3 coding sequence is TGTGCCAGAGGTCGGGACAGGGAAATGTCTTATAGCAATCAGCCCCAGCATTTT.

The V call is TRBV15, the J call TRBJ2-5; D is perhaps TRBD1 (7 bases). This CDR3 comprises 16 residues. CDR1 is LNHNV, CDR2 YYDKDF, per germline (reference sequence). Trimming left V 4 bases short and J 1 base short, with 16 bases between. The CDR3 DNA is TGTGCCACCAGCACGACAGGGAGGACCATCCAAGAGACCCAGTACTTC. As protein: CATSTTGRTIQETQYF.

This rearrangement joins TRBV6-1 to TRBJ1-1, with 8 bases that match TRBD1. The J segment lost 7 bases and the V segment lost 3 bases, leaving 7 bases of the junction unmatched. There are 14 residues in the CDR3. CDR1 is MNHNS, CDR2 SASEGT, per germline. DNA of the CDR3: TGTGCCAGCAGTGAGCGGGACAGGACTATTGAAGCTTTCTTT. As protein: CASSERDRTIEAFF.

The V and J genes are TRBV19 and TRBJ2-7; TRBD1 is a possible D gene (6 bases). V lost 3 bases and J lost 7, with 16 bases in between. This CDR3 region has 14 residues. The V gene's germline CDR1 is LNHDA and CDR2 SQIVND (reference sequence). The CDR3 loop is CASSIRDTAKEQYF. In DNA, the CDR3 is TGTGCCAGTAGTATCCGGGACACTGCTAAGGAGCAGTACTTC.